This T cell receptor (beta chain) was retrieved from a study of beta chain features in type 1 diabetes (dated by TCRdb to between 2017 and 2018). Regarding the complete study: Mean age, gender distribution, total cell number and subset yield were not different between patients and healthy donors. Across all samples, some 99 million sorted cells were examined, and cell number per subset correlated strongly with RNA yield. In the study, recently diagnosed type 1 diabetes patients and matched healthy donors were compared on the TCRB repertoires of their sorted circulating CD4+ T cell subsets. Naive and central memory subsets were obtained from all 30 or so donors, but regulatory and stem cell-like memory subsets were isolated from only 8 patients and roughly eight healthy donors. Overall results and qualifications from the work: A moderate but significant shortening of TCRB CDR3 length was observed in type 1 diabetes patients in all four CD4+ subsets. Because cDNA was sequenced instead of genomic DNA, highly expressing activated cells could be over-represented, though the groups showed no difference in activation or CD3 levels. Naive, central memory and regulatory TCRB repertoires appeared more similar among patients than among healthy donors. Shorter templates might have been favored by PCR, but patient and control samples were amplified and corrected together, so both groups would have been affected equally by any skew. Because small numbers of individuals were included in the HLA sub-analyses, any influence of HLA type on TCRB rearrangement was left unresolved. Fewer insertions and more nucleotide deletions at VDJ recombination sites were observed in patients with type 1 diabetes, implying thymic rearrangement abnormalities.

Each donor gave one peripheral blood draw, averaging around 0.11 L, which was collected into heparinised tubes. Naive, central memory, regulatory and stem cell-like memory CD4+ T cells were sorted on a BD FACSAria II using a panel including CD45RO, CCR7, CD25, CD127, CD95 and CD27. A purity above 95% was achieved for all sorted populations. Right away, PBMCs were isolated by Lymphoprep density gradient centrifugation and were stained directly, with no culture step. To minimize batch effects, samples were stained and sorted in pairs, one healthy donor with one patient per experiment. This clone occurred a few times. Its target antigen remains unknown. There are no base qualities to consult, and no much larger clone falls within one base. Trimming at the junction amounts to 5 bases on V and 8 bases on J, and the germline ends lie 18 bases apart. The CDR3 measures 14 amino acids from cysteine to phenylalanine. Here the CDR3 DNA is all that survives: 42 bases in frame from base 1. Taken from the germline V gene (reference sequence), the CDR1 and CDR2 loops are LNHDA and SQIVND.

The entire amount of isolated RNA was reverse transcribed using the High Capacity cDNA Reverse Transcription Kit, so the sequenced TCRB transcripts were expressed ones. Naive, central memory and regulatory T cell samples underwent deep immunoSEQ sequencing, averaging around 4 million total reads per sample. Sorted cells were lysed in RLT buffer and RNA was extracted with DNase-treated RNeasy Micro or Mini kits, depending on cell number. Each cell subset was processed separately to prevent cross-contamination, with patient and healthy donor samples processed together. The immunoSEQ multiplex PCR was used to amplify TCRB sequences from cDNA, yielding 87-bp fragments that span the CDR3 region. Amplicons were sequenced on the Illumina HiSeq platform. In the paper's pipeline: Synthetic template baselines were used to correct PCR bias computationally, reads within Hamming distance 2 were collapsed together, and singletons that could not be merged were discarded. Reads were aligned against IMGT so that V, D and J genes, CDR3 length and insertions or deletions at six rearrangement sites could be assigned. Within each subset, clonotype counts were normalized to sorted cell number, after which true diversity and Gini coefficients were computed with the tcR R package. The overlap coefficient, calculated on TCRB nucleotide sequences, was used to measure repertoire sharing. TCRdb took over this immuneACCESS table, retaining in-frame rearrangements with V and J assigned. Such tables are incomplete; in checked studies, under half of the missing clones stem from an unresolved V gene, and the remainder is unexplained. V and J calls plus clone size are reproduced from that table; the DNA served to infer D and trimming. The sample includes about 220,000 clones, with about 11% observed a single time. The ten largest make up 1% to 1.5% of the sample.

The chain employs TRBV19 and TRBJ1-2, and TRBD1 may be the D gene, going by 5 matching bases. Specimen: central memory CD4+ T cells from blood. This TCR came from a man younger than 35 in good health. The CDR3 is CASSAPSEGRGYTF. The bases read TGTGCCAGTAGTGCCCCATCGGAGGGACGCGGCTACACCTTC.